The 4 T cell receptor beta chains below all came from one sample that was sequenced in a study of T cells in Graves' hyperthyroidism and ophthalmopathy. What was amplified from RNA transcripts were TCR beta CDR3 regions. When the TCR CDR3 underwent first-round RT-PCR, the HTBI primer set was used. TCRdb passed the multiplex PCR reads through MiXCR, listing each CDR3 protein once. The sample consists of 750,000 to 950,000 distinct CDR3 sequences, roughly 40% of them appearing once. Sequencing used blood. These receptors came from a young man with Graves' hyperthyroidism.

Turning to this clonotype: The junction departs from the called germline gene at one end, perhaps through a read error. The genes are TRBV9 and TRBJ2-2; 8 nucleotides align to TRBD1. This CDR3 is built from 15 residues. The germline gives CDR1 SGDLS, CDR2 YYNGEE. The CDR3: CVSSLTGVGSGELFF. CDR3 nucleotides: TGTGTCAGCAGCTTGACAGGGGTAGGCTCCGGGGAGCTGTTTTTT.

The chain combines TRBV20-1 with TRBJ1-6; the D gene is possibly TRBD1 (6 bases). V shed 7 bases and J shed 8 bases, with 21 bases lying between them. Germline values: CDR1 DFQATT, CDR2 SNEGSKA (reference sequence). The CDR3 is made up of 15 amino acids. CDR3 DNA sequence: TGCAGTGTTCGGGGGGATGAAGGACAGTATTCACCCCTCCACTTT. Its protein is CSVRGDEGQYSPLHF.

The chain is built from TRBV13 and TRBJ2-7; 12 bases fit TRBD2. V dropped 4 bases and J dropped 6; count of bases not matched to a gene: 1. Germline values: CDR1 PRHDT, CDR2 FYEKMQ (reference sequence). The CDR3 is 13 residues long. The CDR3, as DNA: TGTGCCAGCAGCTCTAGCGGGAGGGGCGAGCAGTACTTC. It is translated as CASSSSGRGEQYF.

CDR3 nucleotide sequence: TGCAGCGTTAAGCGGGGATCTACCGGGGAGCTGTTTTTT. Protein sequence: CSVKRGSTGELFF. This chain joins TRBV29-1 and TRBJ2-2; 7 nucleotides match TRBD2. The V and J ends lost 5 bases and 5 bases, in that order; junction bases with no gene match: 5. Germline V gene lookup returns CDR1 SQVTM and CDR2 ANQGSEA. The CDR3 loop spans 13 amino acids.